This T cell receptor beta chain originates from a study of cytomegalovirus exposure and HLA in healthy donors. PCR employed 60 Vbeta and 13 Jbeta primers. Produced via immunoSEQ multiplex PCR; TCRdb's table is partial and in-frame only. The table has 100,000 to 150,000 clones, 77% seen once. To note about this clone: One end of the junction varies from germline; a read error may be responsible. This specimen includes other DNA sequences encoding the same CDR3.

Germline V gene data show CDR1 as LNHDA and CDR2 as SQIVND (reference sequence). The CDR3 has 14 amino acids. The sample comprised PBMCs. This TCR was recovered from a man younger than 30 in good health and CMV-seropositive. J is TRBJ2-7 and V is TRBV19; possibly TRBD1 for D (5 bases). The CDR3 spells CASSVDTYSYEQYF. DNA of the CDR3: TGTGCCAGTAGTGTGGACACCTACTCCTACGAGCAGTATTTC.